A selection of T cell receptor beta chains follows, all from one sample in a study of high-grade serous ovarian cancer treatment subgroups. The table came from immunoSEQ multiplex PCR; TCRdb's copy has only in-frame clones and leaves some out. The sample lists 7,500 to 9,000 clones; about 76% were seen once. The sample comprised tumor tissue. These receptors all stem from a human donor with high-grade serous ovarian cancer. The CDR3 runs from the conserved cysteine through the conserved F or W. A D gene is named only where the DNA matches it firmly. Not all rows give a size; the values are once, few, many and, for expanded clones, a class.

d_call | clone_size | j_call | v_call | cdr3_aa | cdr3_nt
. | . | TRBJ1-1 | TRBV11-3 | CASSWTANTEAFF | TGTGCCAGCAGCTGGACAGCGAACACTGAAGCTTTCTTT
TRBD1 | . | TRBJ2-3 | TRBV27 | CASSTRAGTGADTQYF | TGTGCCAGCAGTACCAGAGCCGGGACAGGGGCAGATACGCAGTATTTT
. | . | TRBJ1-2 | TRBV25-1 | CASSDHRAFGYTF | TGTGCCAGCAGTGATCACAGGGCCTTTGGCTACACCTTC
. | . | TRBJ1-3 | TRBV9 | CASSVRAASGNTIYF | TGTGCCAGCAGCGTTAGAGCTGCCTCTGGAAACACCATATATTTT
TRBD1 | . | TRBJ2-7 | TRBV13 | CASSHRDRPYEQYF | TGTGCCAGCAGCCACCGGGACAGACCCTACGAGCAGTACTTC
. | . | TRBJ2-1 | TRBV19 | CASSSHGGYNEQFF | TGTGCCAGTAGTAGCCATGGGGGCTACAATGAGCAGTTCTTC
. | . | TRBJ1-6 | TRBV6-5 | CASSPPGSPLHF | TGTGCCAGCAGTCCTCCGGGTTCACCCCTCCACTTT
. | once | TRBJ1-5 | TRBV16 | CASSQLGRNQPQHF | TGTGCCAGCAGCCAATTGGGGCGGAATCAGCCCCAGCATTTT
. | . | TRBJ2-5 | TRBV30 | CAWSAPSRQTQYF | TGTGCCTGGAGTGCCCCCAGTAGGCAGACCCAGTACTTC
TRBD1 | . | TRBJ2-2 | TRBV7-3 | CASRLRSGQGGGELFF | TGTGCCAGCAGATTAAGGTCCGGACAGGGCGGCGGGGAGCTGTTTTTT
. | . | TRBJ1-1 | TRBV21-1 | CASSIRGTEAFF | TGTGCCAGCAGCATCAGGGGTACTGAAGCTTTCTTT
. | once | TRBJ1-2 | TRBV6-1 | CASSEEVSNYYGYTF | TGTGCCAGCAGTGAAGAGGTCTCGAACTACTATGGCTACACCTTC
TRBD1 | . | TRBJ1-2 | TRBV27 | CASSSTGTGFYGYTF | TGTGCCAGCAGTAGCACCGGGACAGGATTCTATGGCTACACCTTC
. | . | TRBJ2-5 | TRBV27 | CASSLERRGQETQYF | TGTGCCAGCAGTTTAGAGCGGAGGGGTCAAGAGACCCAGTACTTC
. | . | TRBJ2-5 | TRBV11-2 | CASSPTKGPQYF | TGTGCCAGCAGCCCCACGAAGGGACCCCAGTACTTC
. | . | TRBJ1-6 | TRBV19 | CASSIQGIYNSPLHF | TGTGCCAGTAGTATCCAAGGGATCTATAATTCACCCCTCCACTTT
. | . | TRBJ2-7 | TRBV27 | CASSARRGPLEQYF | TGTGCCAGCAGTGCACGCCGGGGCCCCCTCGAGCAGTACTTC
TRBD2 | . | TRBJ2-1 | TRBV5-1 | CASSFGTSQYNEQFF | TGCGCCAGCAGCTTCGGGACTAGCCAGTACAATGAGCAGTTCTTC
TRBD2 | . | TRBJ2-1 | TRBV6-5 | CASSYSNLAGANEQFF | TGTGCCAGCAGTTACTCCAATCTAGCGGGGGCCAATGAGCAGTTCTTC
TRBD1 | . | TRBJ2-1 | TRBV29-1 | CSVLPRDSYNEQFF | TGCAGCGTCCTCCCCCGGGACAGCTACAATGAGCAGTTCTTC
TRBD1 | . | TRBJ1-6 | TRBV6-6 | CASSNTGGNRSPLHF | TGTGCCAGCAGTAACACAGGGGGGAACAGATCACCCCTCCACTTT
TRBD1 | . | TRBJ2-5 | TRBV5-5 | CASRHWGQAGETQYF | TGTGCCAGCCGCCACTGGGGACAGGCCGGGGAGACCCAGTACTTC
. | once | TRBJ2-5 | TRBV10-3 | CATSISQETQYF | TGTGCCACTAGCATAAGCCAAGAGACCCAGTACTTC
TRBD1 | . | TRBJ1-1 | TRBV11-2 | CASSLQGALNTEAFF | TGTGCCAGCAGCTTACAGGGGGCGTTGAACACTGAAGCTTTCTTT
. | once | TRBJ2-3 | TRBV5-1 | CASSLEGGVTDTQYF | TGCGCCAGCAGCTTGGAGGGGGGTGTCACAGATACGCAGTATTTT
. | . | TRBJ1-5 | TRBV6-5 | CASTLGSLAQHF | TGTGCCAGCACCTTAGGTTCTCTAGCCCAGCATTTT
TRBD1 | . | TRBJ2-7 | TRBV27 | CASSLGTGRRQRYEQYF | TGTGCCAGCAGTCTGGGGACAGGGAGAAGACAGCGTTACGAGCAGTACTTC
. | . | TRBJ2-7 | TRBV18 | CASSDQGYEQYF | TGTGCCAGCTCCGATCAGGGGTACGAGCAGTACTTC
. | . | TRBJ1-2 | TRBV5-6 | CASSSSEFNYGYTF | TGTGCCAGCAGCTCCTCGGAGTTTAACTATGGCTACACCTTC
. | . | TRBJ1-4 | TRBV11-2 | CASSTEGVANEKLFF | TGTGCCAGCAGCACAGAGGGGGTAGCTAATGAAAAACTGTTTTTT
. | once | TRBJ2-6 | TRBV7-2 | CASSLRIQLSGANVLTF | TGTGCCAGCAGCTTAAGGATTCAGTTATCCGGGGCCAACGTCCTGACTTTC
. | few | TRBJ1-1 | TRBV20-1 | CSARDPTEAFF | TGCAGTGCTAGAGATCCGACAGAAGCTTTCTTT
. | . | TRBJ2-6 | TRBV5-1 | CASSADSGAGANVLTF | TGCGCCAGCAGCGCCGACTCCGGGGCTGGGGCCAACGTCCTGACTTTC
. | . | TRBJ1-5 | TRBV6-1 | CACSKWGGSDQPQHF | TGTGCCTGCTCAAAGTGGGGTGGGAGCGATCAGCCCCAGCATTTT
TRBD1 | . | TRBJ1-2 | TRBV5-5 | CASSRTGSYGYTF | TGTGCCAGCAGCAGGACAGGGAGCTATGGCTACACCTTC
TRBD1 | few | TRBJ2-2 | TRBV5-1 | CASSRDSYTGELFF | TGCGCCAGCAGCCGGGACAGCTACACCGGGGAGCTGTTTTTT
. | . | TRBJ2-7 | TRBV30 | CAWTLDLWGEQYF | TGTGCCTGGACCTTGGACCTATGGGGGGAGCAGTACTTC
. | few | TRBJ1-2 | TRBV7-9 | CASSADLDYGYTF | TGTGCCAGCAGTGCGGACCTTGACTATGGCTACACCTTC
. | . | TRBJ1-5 | TRBV4-1 | CASSLLPWGNQPQHF | TGCGCCAGCAGCCTCCTACCCTGGGGCAATCAGCCCCAGCATTTT
TRBD2 | . | TRBJ2-1 | TRBV5-1 | CASSLTSGLSSYNEQFF | TGCGCCAGCAGCTTGACTAGCGGGCTATCCTCCTACAATGAGCAGTTCTTC
TRBD1 | . | TRBJ2-5 | TRBV7-2 | CASSRGQGARETQYF | TGTGCCAGCAGTCGTGGACAGGGGGCGCGAGAGACCCAGTACTTC
TRBD2 | large | TRBJ2-7 | TRBV2 | CASGGTSGSSYEQYF | TGTGCCAGCGGCGGGACTAGCGGGAGCTCCTACGAGCAGTACTTC
. | . | TRBJ2-1 | TRBV19 | CASSRRVGDSYNEQFF | TGTGCCAGTAGTCGCCGAGTGGGGGATTCCTACAATGAGCAGTTCTTC
TRBD1 | . | TRBJ1-5 | TRBV2 | CASSRSRGSNQPQHF | TGTGCCAGCAGCCGGAGCAGGGGGAGCAATCAGCCCCAGCATTTT
TRBD1 | . | TRBJ1-6 | TRBV9 | CASSTGQGNGSPLHF | TGTGCCAGCAGCACCGGACAGGGGAACGGATCACCCCTCCACTTT